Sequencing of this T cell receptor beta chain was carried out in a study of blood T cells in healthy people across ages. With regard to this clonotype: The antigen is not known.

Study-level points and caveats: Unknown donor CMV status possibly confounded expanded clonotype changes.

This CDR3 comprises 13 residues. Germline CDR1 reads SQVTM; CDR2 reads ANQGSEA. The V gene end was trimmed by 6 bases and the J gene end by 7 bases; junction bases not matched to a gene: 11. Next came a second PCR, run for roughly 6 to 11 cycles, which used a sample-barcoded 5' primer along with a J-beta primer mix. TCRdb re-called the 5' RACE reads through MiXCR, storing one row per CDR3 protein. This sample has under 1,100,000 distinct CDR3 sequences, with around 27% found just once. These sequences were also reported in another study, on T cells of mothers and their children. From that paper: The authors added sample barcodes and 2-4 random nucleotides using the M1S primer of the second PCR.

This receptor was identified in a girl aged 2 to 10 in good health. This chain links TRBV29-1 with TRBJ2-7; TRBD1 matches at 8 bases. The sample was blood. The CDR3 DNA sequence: TGCAGCGTAGCCCCGACAGGGGACCGGGAGCAGTACTTC. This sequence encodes CSVAPTGDREQYF.